Listed below are T cell receptor beta chains from one sample, sequenced in a study of CD8 T cells in ankylosing spondylitis. Each CDR3 protein gets one entry after TCRdb re-called the 5' RACE reads with MiXCR. The top ten clones hold 6.8% of a sample with approximately 500,000 distinct CDR3 sequences, roughly 13% of them seen once. The sample taken for sequencing was blood, either unsorted or a sorted T cell fraction (not recorded which). These receptors all come from a male donor with ankylosing spondylitis. Each CDR3 is given with its conserved first and last residue. The D gene is left open where the match is weak. Only some rows state a clone size, as once, few, many or a class for expanded clones.

>NA|TRBJ2-1|NA|TRBV20-1
CSALVAEKQFF
TGCAGTGCCCTGGTAGCGGAGAAGCAGTTCTTC
>few|TRBJ2-1|TRBD2|TRBV20-1
CSSGTSVYNEQFF
TGCAGTTCCGGGACTAGCGTCTACAATGAGCAGTTCTTC
>few|TRBJ2-2|TRBD1|TRBV7-9
CASGTGGPNTGELFF
TGTGCCAGCGGGACAGGGGGCCCGAACACCGGGGAGCTGTTTTTT
>many|TRBJ1-2|TRBD1|TRBV7-9
CASTPGTDRDQYGYTF
TGTGCCAGCACCCCAGGAACCGACAGGGACCAGTATGGCTACACCTTC
>few|TRBJ2-7|NA|TRBV20-1
CSARDGAAPYEQYF
TGCAGTGCTAGAGACGGGGCCGCCCCGTACGAGCAGTACTTC
>NA|TRBJ2-7|NA|TRBV2
CASSDVEQYF
TGTGCCAGCAGTGACGTCGAGCAGTACTTC
>many|TRBJ2-2|NA|TRBV12-3/TRBV12-4
CASSFGNTGELFF
TGTGCCAGCAGTTTTGGGAACACCGGGGAGCTGTTTTTT
>few|TRBJ1-1|NA|TRBV4-1
CASSPPRGGGRTEAFF
TGCGCCAGCAGCCCCCCGCGGGGGGGCGGTCGGACTGAAGCTTTCTTT
>few|TRBJ2-1|TRBD2|TRBV27
CASSLLVAGVAFF
TGTGCCAGCAGTTTATTGGTAGCGGGAGTAGCGTTCTTC
>NA|TRBJ2-1|NA|TRBV6-5
CASSSTAQRSNEQFF
TGTGCCAGCAGTTCAACCGCCCAGCGGTCCAATGAGCAGTTCTTC
>few|TRBJ2-1|TRBD1|TRBV5-1
CASSPGQQNGEQFF
TGCGCCAGCAGCCCGGGACAGCAAAACGGAGAGCAGTTCTTC
>NA|TRBJ2-4|NA|TRBV4-2
CASSQAGAKSNKNIQYF
TGTGCCAGCAGCCAAGCTGGGGCGAAATCAAACAAAAACATTCAGTACTTC
>many|TRBJ2-7|NA|TRBV5-6
CASSLLAISRYEQYF
TGTGCCAGCAGCTTACTGGCGATATCCCGCTACGAGCAGTACTTC
>NA|TRBJ2-1|NA|TRBV20-1
CSAISGTMGFNEQFF
TGCAGTGCTATCTCCGGGACAATGGGGTTTAATGAGCAGTTCTTC
>few|TRBJ2-1|NA|TRBV14
CASSQVSIRAGDEQFF
TGTGCCAGCAGCCAAGTAAGCATACGAGCTGGGGATGAGCAGTTCTTC
>NA|TRBJ1-5|NA|TRBV4-1
CASSQGQSVHQPQHF
TGCGCCAGCAGCCAAGGACAGAGTGTTCATCAGCCCCAGCATTTT
>NA|TRBJ2-3|NA|TRBV30
CAWSGGRTDTQYF
TGTGCCTGGAGCGGGGGCCGCACAGATACGCAGTATTTT
>few|TRBJ1-1|NA|TRBV11-2
CASSTQITNTEAFF
TGTGCCAGCAGCACCCAAATTACGAACACTGAAGCTTTCTTT
>few|TRBJ1-3|NA|TRBV5-1
CASSLGSPGSGNTIYF
TGCGCCAGCAGCTTGGGTTCCCCCGGCTCTGGAAACACCATATATTTT
>NA|TRBJ2-1|NA|TRBV12-3/TRBV12-4
CASIPRGADNEQFF
TGTGCCAGCATCCCCCGGGGAGCGGACAATGAGCAGTTCTTC
>many|TRBJ1-1|TRBD1|TRBV29-1
CSVKTGGDTEAFF
TGCAGCGTCAAGACAGGGGGGGACACTGAAGCTTTCTTT
>few|TRBJ2-1|TRBD2|TRBV20-1
CSARRGTSGSDEQFF
TGCAGTGCTAGACGCGGGACTAGCGGGAGTGATGAGCAGTTCTTC